This T cell receptor beta chain was sequenced for a study of blood T cell repertoires in COVID-19. Using immunoSEQ multiplex PCR, the repertoire was profiled, and TCRdb retains in-frame clones only, with some absent. The sample has over 120,000 clones, around 86% seen once. The CDR3 is 14 residues long. CDR1 is SGHDT, CDR2 YYEEEE, per germline. V was shortened by 8 bases and J by 6 bases, with 15 bases between the two germline ends. The sequence derives from a human donor in a cohort sampled during active COVID-19. This chain links TRBV5-6 with TRBJ2-6, with a possible D match to TRBD2 (7 bases). The material sequenced was peripheral blood. The CDR3 DNA is TGTGCCAGTAAACAGGGAGGGCAGGCCAACGTCCTGACTTTC. It is translated as CASKQGGQANVLTF.